These T cell receptor beta chains were read from a single sample in a study of response to subunit inactivated influenza vaccine. Using its own MiXCR run on the RT-PCR reads, TCRdb lists one record per CDR3 protein. The sample records some 550,000 distinct CDR3 sequences, under 30% being singletons. These data were also reused for a study on T cells expressing NK-cell markers.

The sample was CD4+ T cells sorted from PBMCs, taken 12 days after vaccination. These receptors all come from a man in his fifties or sixties who received an inactivated influenza vaccine. The CDR3 runs from the conserved cysteine through the conserved F or W. D genes are given only for firm matches. A row's size may be missing; if present it is once, few, many or a size class.

CDR3aa	CDR3nt	j_gene	d_gene	abundance	v_gene
CASSFGADNQPQHF	TGTGCCAGCAGTTTTGGGGCGGACAATCAGCCCCAGCATTTT	TRBJ1-5	NA	NA	TRBV12-3/TRBV12-4
CASSLDRESAKNIQYF	TGTGCCAGCAGCTTAGACAGGGAGTCAGCCAAAAACATTCAGTACTTC	TRBJ2-4	NA	NA	TRBV7-6
CSAHRGLGQPQHF	TGCAGTGCTCACAGGGGGCTGGGGCAGCCCCAGCATTTT	TRBJ1-5	TRBD1	NA	TRBV20-1
CASSFFGTSGNNEQFF	TGTGCCAGCAGCTTCTTTGGGACTAGCGGTAACAATGAGCAGTTCTTC	TRBJ2-1	TRBD2	NA	TRBV7-3
CASSLMGGTVSSYEQYF	TGCGCCAGCAGCTTGATGGGCGGGACAGTTAGCTCCTACGAGCAGTACTTC	TRBJ2-7	NA	NA	TRBV5-1
CASSPVGRDYNEQFF	TGTGCCAGCAGCCCTGTGGGGAGGGACTACAATGAGCAGTTCTTC	TRBJ2-1	TRBD2	NA	TRBV7-2
CASSFQAVTGELFF	TGTGCCAGCAGTTTTCAAGCGGTCACCGGGGAGCTGTTTTTT	TRBJ2-2	NA	NA	TRBV12-3/TRBV12-4
CASSSQLGSEQFF	TGTGCCAGCAGTTCTCAACTGGGGTCTGAGCAGTTCTTC	TRBJ2-1	NA	NA	TRBV7-3
CASSLKGPLNQPQHF	TGTGCCAGCAGTCTGAAGGGACCCCTAAATCAGCCCCAGCATTTT	TRBJ1-5	NA	few	TRBV2
CSARLVSGNLNEQFF	TGCAGTGCTAGGCTCGTTAGCGGGAATCTCAATGAGCAGTTCTTC	TRBJ2-1	TRBD2	NA	TRBV20-1
CASDRGQGLEQYF	TGTGCCAGCGACCGGGGACAGGGCCTCGAGCAGTACTTC	TRBJ2-7	TRBD1	few	TRBV6-6
CASSPTVGNTGELFF	TGTGCCAGCAGCCCGACTGTGGGGAACACCGGGGAGCTGTTTTTT	TRBJ2-2	NA	few	TRBV7-2
CSVGAGIENTEAFF	TGCAGCGTTGGAGCAGGGATAGAGAACACTGAAGCTTTCTTT	TRBJ1-1	NA	many	TRBV29-1
CASSSGLANLGETQYF	TGCGCCAGCAGCTCCGGACTAGCAAACCTCGGGGAGACCCAGTACTTC	TRBJ2-5	TRBD2	few	TRBV5-1
CASSSPTAETQYF	TGTGCCAGCAGCTCGCCGACAGCAGAGACCCAGTACTTC	TRBJ2-5	NA	NA	TRBV7-2
CAWRGQETQYF	TGTGCCTGGAGGGGACAAGAGACCCAGTACTTC	TRBJ2-5	NA	NA	TRBV30
CASSSRGGSHEQYF	TGTGCCAGCAGCTCTCGGGGCGGGAGTCACGAGCAGTACTTC	TRBJ2-7	TRBD2	NA	TRBV5-6
CASSGTGTGSGYTF	TGTGCCAGCAGCGGGACGGGGACAGGGTCCGGCTACACCTTC	TRBJ1-2	TRBD1	NA	TRBV2
CASRSPPRTSGTEQYF	TGTGCCAGCAGATCACCACCCCGGACTAGCGGGACCGAGCAGTACTTC	TRBJ2-7	TRBD2	NA	TRBV6-2/TRBV6-3
CASSPQSGVGSEQYF	TGTGCCAGCAGCCCCCAATCGGGGGTTGGATCCGAGCAGTACTTC	TRBJ2-7	NA	NA	TRBV7-2
CASSSLAGGGGYEQYF	TGTGCCAGCAGCTCCCTGGCTGGGGGGGGCGGCTACGAGCAGTACTTC	TRBJ2-7	NA	NA	TRBV7-2
CASSEGGGYGYTF	TGTGCCAGCAGTGAAGGCGGGGGCTATGGCTACACCTTC	TRBJ1-2	NA	few	TRBV6-1
CASSTLLTSGGQYF	TGTGCCAGCAGCACCCTTTTAACTAGCGGGGGGCAGTATTTT	TRBJ2-3	TRBD2	NA	TRBV5-6
CASSTGLAGPDTQYF	TGTGCCAGCAGCACCGGACTAGCGGGGCCAGATACGCAGTATTTT	TRBJ2-3	TRBD2	few	TRBV7-9
CSAERGFGNEQFF	TGCAGCGCCGAGCGGGGGTTTGGGAATGAGCAGTTCTTC	TRBJ2-1	TRBD2	NA	TRBV29-1
CASSSLGLAGVFSSADTQYF	TGTGCCAGCTCATCCCTCGGACTAGCGGGAGTGTTCTCATCTGCAGATACGCAGTATTTT	TRBJ2-3	TRBD2	NA	TRBV18
CASSPSMSGKTQYF	TGCGCCAGCAGCCCGTCTATGTCCGGCAAGACCCAGTACTTC	TRBJ2-5	NA	few	TRBV5-1
CSASDVGGNYGYTF	TGCAGTGCTAGTGATGTCGGGGGGAACTATGGCTACACCTTC	TRBJ1-2	NA	many	TRBV20-1
CASRGVLAGQQFF	TGTGCCAGCAGGGGGGTTCTAGCGGGACAGCAGTTCTTC	TRBJ2-1	TRBD2	few	TRBV2
CSGALPYNEQFF	TGCAGTGGGGCGCTTCCCTACAATGAGCAGTTCTTC	TRBJ2-1	NA	NA	TRBV20-1
CASSLGATRGAYEQYF	TGTGCCAGCAGTTTAGGGGCGACGAGGGGGGCTTACGAGCAGTACTTC	TRBJ2-7	NA	NA	TRBV12-3/TRBV12-4
CASSLEAVSQPQHF	TGTGCCAGCAGCTTAGAGGCAGTCTCTCAGCCCCAGCATTTT	TRBJ1-5	NA	few	TRBV7-2
CASSGQASGANVLTF	TGTGCCAGCAGTGGACAGGCCTCTGGGGCCAACGTCCTGACTTTC	TRBJ2-6	NA	NA	TRBV2
CASSSAGTAPQETQYF	TGTGCCAGCAGTAGCGCCGGGACGGCCCCTCAAGAGACCCAGTACTTC	TRBJ2-5	NA	NA	TRBV5-6
CSAARNGQSNTGELFF	TGCAGTGCTGCCAGGAACGGACAGAGTAACACCGGGGAGCTGTTTTTT	TRBJ2-2	NA	few	TRBV20-1
CASSQTGTGNTGELFF	TGTGCCAGCTCACAAACCGGGACAGGGAACACCGGGGAGCTGTTTTTT	TRBJ2-2	TRBD1	NA	TRBV18
CASSYGVDGGSHNEQFF	TGTGCCAGCAGTTATGGGGTAGACGGGGGGTCGCACAATGAGCAGTTCTTC	TRBJ2-1	TRBD2	few	TRBV6-2/TRBV6-3
CASNLSGGREKTQYF	TGTGCCAGCAACCTCTCGGGGGGGAGGGAAAAGACCCAGTACTTC	TRBJ2-5	TRBD2	NA	TRBV28
CASKEQLNTEAFF	TGTGCCAGCAAGGAACAGCTGAACACTGAAGCTTTCTTT	TRBJ1-1	NA	NA	TRBV12-3/TRBV12-4
CASRDGRQGVQPQHF	TGTGCCAGCAGGGATGGTAGACAGGGCGTACAGCCCCAGCATTTT	TRBJ1-5	TRBD1	few	TRBV6-1
CATNRGAGNTIYF	TGTGCCACCAACCGAGGGGCTGGAAACACCATATATTTT	TRBJ1-3	NA	few	TRBV12-3/TRBV12-4
CASSRSPSGNTGELFF	TGTGCCAGCAGCCGTTCTCCTAGCGGGAACACCGGGGAGCTGTTTTTT	TRBJ2-2	TRBD2	NA	TRBV9
CASSGGTTYNSPLHF	TGTGCCAGCAGTGGTGGGACAACCTATAATTCACCCCTCCACTTT	TRBJ1-6	NA	few	TRBV2
CASSLRVSETQYF	TGTGCCAGCAGCTTACGTGTTTCGGAGACCCAGTACTTC	TRBJ2-5	NA	few	TRBV7-2
CASKKTRGVYTGELFF	TGTGCCAGCAAGAAAACTCGGGGGGTTTACACCGGGGAGCTGTTTTTT	TRBJ2-2	TRBD2	few	TRBV6-1
CSQTSGIYNEQFF	TGCAGTCAGACTAGCGGGATCTACAATGAGCAGTTCTTC	TRBJ2-1	TRBD2	NA	TRBV20-1
CASSRTSGYNEQFF	TGTGCCAGCAGCCGGACTAGCGGCTACAATGAGCAGTTCTTC	TRBJ2-1	TRBD2	NA	TRBV12-3/TRBV12-4
CSATSAGPTNTEAFF	TGCAGTGCTACCTCGGCAGGCCCAACGAACACTGAAGCTTTCTTT	TRBJ1-1	NA	NA	TRBV20-1
CASSQDSTSGRFEETQYF	TGCGCCAGCAGCCAAGATTCTACTAGCGGGAGATTTGAAGAGACCCAGTACTTC	TRBJ2-5	TRBD2	few	TRBV4-3
CASSSRWGTSYEQYF	TGTGCCAGCAGCTCCCGTTGGGGGACCTCCTACGAGCAGTACTTC	TRBJ2-7	NA	few	TRBV7-2
CASSSSGLRTDTQYF	TGTGCCAGCAGCTCCAGCGGACTTCGCACAGATACGCAGTATTTT	TRBJ2-3	NA	NA	TRBV5-5
CSAPATSGYEQYF	TGCAGTGCGCCGGCGACTAGCGGCTACGAGCAGTACTTC	TRBJ2-7	TRBD2	NA	TRBV20-1